A selection of T cell receptor beta chains follows, all from one sample in a study of blood T cell repertoires in COVID-19. This table comes from immunoSEQ multiplex PCR, and its TCRdb copy is limited to in-frame clones, with some not included. The sample records roughly 100,000 clones, more than 85% being singletons. Material: peripheral blood. The source of these receptors is a human donor in a cohort sampled during active COVID-19. The CDR3 runs from the conserved cysteine through the conserved F or W. D genes are given only for firm matches. A row's size may be missing; if present it is once, few, many or a size class.

J	D	V	size	DNA	CDR3
TRBJ2-2	TRBD1	TRBV28	-	TGTGCCAGCAGTTTAGGCCGAAGGACAGGGAGAACCGGGGAGCTGTTTTTT	CASSLGRRTGRTGELFF
TRBJ1-2	-	TRBV6-5	-	TGTGCCAGCAAGATTCCAGGGAGGGGTGGCTACACCTTC	CASKIPGRGGYTF
TRBJ2-7	TRBD1	TRBV6-5	-	TGTGCCAGCAGTAGGACAGGATCCGAGCAGTACTTC	CASSRTGSEQYF
TRBJ2-3	TRBD1	TRBV2	-	TGTGCCAGCAGAAGGGGGCAAGATACGCAGTATTTT	CASRRGQDTQYF
TRBJ2-5	-	TRBV6-6	-	TGTGCCAGCAGTCCTCTAGGACTCGGAGGGGGCGGTGAGACCCAGTACTTC	CASSPLGLGGGGETQYF
TRBJ1-2	-	TRBV3-1/TRBV3-2	-	TGTGCCAGCAGCCAAGTGACTGGCAACTATGGCTACACCTTC	CASSQVTGNYGYTF
TRBJ2-2	-	TRBV5-1	-	TGCGCCAGCAGCTTGGACGGGATCGACACCGGGGAGCTGTTTTTT	CASSLDGIDTGELFF
TRBJ2-7	TRBD1	TRBV30	once	TGTGCCTGGGCAACAGGGGTAAGGTACGAGCAGTACTTC	CAWATGVRYEQYF
TRBJ2-2	-	TRBV2	few	TGTGCCAGCAGCGCCCCTGGGGGGGGCAATTCGAACACCGGGGAGCTGTTTTTT	CASSAPGGGNSNTGELFF
TRBJ2-1	TRBD1	TRBV28	-	TGTGCCCACAGGGGCTCCTACAATGAGCAGTTCTTC	CAHRGSYNEQFF
TRBJ2-1	TRBD2	TRBV11-3	-	TGTGCCAGCAGCCCACGGGGCACTAGCGGGAGGGCCGGAGGTGAGCAGTTCTTC	CASSPRGTSGRAGGEQFF
TRBJ1-1	-	TRBV1	-	TGCACCAGCAGCCGAGGACAGATGAACACTGAAGCTTTCTTT	CTSSRGQMNTEAFF
TRBJ2-3	-	TRBV12-5	once	TGTGCTAGTTCCCTAGGGGGAGATACGCAGTATTTT	CASSLGGDTQYF
TRBJ2-7	TRBD2	TRBV6-5	-	TGTGCCAGCAGTTACTTATCGGGAGGGTCTGACGAGCAGTACTTC	CASSYLSGGSDEQYF
TRBJ2-1	-	TRBV3-1/TRBV3-2	few	TGTGCCAGCAGCCAATCGAGGGGGAACTCCTACAATGAGCAGTTCTTC	CASSQSRGNSYNEQFF
TRBJ1-3	-	TRBV15	-	TGTGCCACCAGCAGAGATTCCGGGAAGGGAAACACCATATATTTT	CATSRDSGKGNTIYF
TRBJ2-1	-	TRBV5-1	once	TGCGCCAGCAGCTCCGAGGAGGAAATCAATGAGCAGTTCTTC	CASSSEEEINEQFF
TRBJ2-7	-	TRBV25-1	-	TGTGCCAGCACGGGGAGCTCCTACGAGCAGTACTTC	CASTGSSYEQYF
TRBJ2-3	TRBD1	TRBV25-1	-	TGTGCCAGCAGCGCCTCCGGGACAGGAACTAGCACAGATACGCAGTATTTT	CASSASGTGTSTDTQYF
TRBJ2-3	-	TRBV12-3/TRBV12-4	-	TGTGCCAGCAGCGGGCGAGGGGATACGCAGTATTTT	CASSGRGDTQYF
TRBJ2-1	-	TRBV7-3	-	TGTGCCAGCAGCCCGATGAGGGCTAGCCAATACAATGAGCAGTTCTTC	CASSPMRASQYNEQFF
TRBJ2-1	TRBD2	TRBV28	-	TGTGCCAGCAGTTTCTGGTCCAACGGACTAGGCGATGAGCAGTTCTTC	CASSFWSNGLGDEQFF
TRBJ1-3	-	TRBV28	-	TGTGCCAGCGTCGCTTCAATGACATTCGGAAACACCATATATTTT	CASVASMTFGNTIYF
TRBJ2-1	-	TRBV10-3	-	TGTGCCATCAGGCCCCCAGGGGCCTACAATGAGCAGTTCTTC	CAIRPPGAYNEQFF
TRBJ2-2	TRBD2	TRBV7-9	-	TGTGCCAGCAGCTCCCGGGGGGGGGAAATTACCGGGGAGCTGTTTTTT	CASSSRGGEITGELFF
TRBJ2-3	-	TRBV15	-	TGTGCCACCAGCAGGCCCTTTGGCGGGGTCTCTAGCACAGATACGCAGTATTTT	CATSRPFGGVSSTDTQYF
TRBJ2-5	-	TRBV29-1	-	TGCAGCGTCCCTAACGGGACCCAGTACTTC	CSVPNGTQYF
TRBJ2-7	TRBD2	TRBV6-5	few	TGTGCCAGCAGTTACGGGAGGGGAGCCTACGAGCAGTACTTC	CASSYGRGAYEQYF
TRBJ2-5	TRBD1	TRBV27	-	TGTGCCAGCAGTTTAGGGGTGGACAGGGGGCCAGAGACCCAGTACTTC	CASSLGVDRGPETQYF
TRBJ1-2	-	TRBV9	-	TGTGCCAGCAGCGTAGCTAGTGGGAGTTATAACTATGGCTACACCTTC	CASSVASGSYNYGYTF
TRBJ2-7	TRBD1	TRBV5-8	-	TGTGCCAGCAGCTTGGCGGGGACAGGGATTTACGAGCAGTACTTC	CASSLAGTGIYEQYF
TRBJ1-6	TRBD1	TRBV5-4	-	TGTGCCAGCAGCCCTGGACAGGGGGGCGGTGGGTCCCTCCACTTT	CASSPGQGGGGSLHF
TRBJ2-1	TRBD1	TRBV19	-	TGTGCCAGTAAATTAGAGACAGGGTTAAGTGACAATGAGCAGTTCTTC	CASKLETGLSDNEQFF
TRBJ2-7	TRBD2	TRBV11-2	-	TGTGCCAGCAGCTTAACTAGCGGGGCCGCCTACGAGCAGTACTTC	CASSLTSGAAYEQYF
TRBJ1-5	TRBD1	TRBV6-6	once	TGTGCCAGCAGTTACTCCGGACAGGGTGGCAATCAGCCCCAGCATTTT	CASSYSGQGGNQPQHF
TRBJ2-7	-	TRBV7-8	-	TGTGCCAGCAGCTTAGTCGGGTACGAGCAGTACTTC	CASSLVGYEQYF
TRBJ1-6	TRBD1	TRBV9	-	TGTGCCAGCAGCGCTAGTAGACGAGAAGGACAGGGGAATTCACCCCTCCACTTT	CASSASRREGQGNSPLHF
TRBJ1-1	TRBD1	TRBV29-1	once	TGCAGCGGAAGGTCGGGACAGGGATTCACTGAAGCTTTCTTT	CSGRSGQGFTEAFF
TRBJ1-3	-	TRBV7-3	-	TGTGCCAGCAGCTTAAGACTTCAGGGCGGTCCGTCGTGGGGCCGTCCAGGAAACACCATATATTTT	CASSLRLQGGPSWGRPGNTIYF
TRBJ2-1	TRBD2	TRBV27	-	TGTGCCAGCAGTTCCTCGGCGGGAGGGTCGGACAATGAGCAGTTCTTC	CASSSSAGGSDNEQFF
TRBJ2-7	TRBD2	TRBV7-9	-	TGTGCCAGCAGCCCTCCCGGGCTAGCGGGAGGTTACGAGCAGTACTTC	CASSPPGLAGGYEQYF
TRBJ1-2	TRBD1	TRBV14	-	TGTGCCAGCAGCCTTTGGACAGGGAATTCCAACTATGGCTACACCTTC	CASSLWTGNSNYGYTF
TRBJ2-1	TRBD2	TRBV5-4	-	TGTGCCAGCAGCGTGAGGACTAGCGGGAGCCATGAGCAGTTCTTC	CASSVRTSGSHEQFF
TRBJ1-6	TRBD1	TRBV6-2/TRBV6-3	many	TGTGCCAGCAGCCCGGTCGGGACAGGGTTTCGATCACCCCTCCACTTT	CASSPVGTGFRSPLHF
TRBJ2-7	TRBD1	TRBV5-6	once	TGTGCCAGCAGCCACCAGGGGGCAGGGCCCCCCTACGAGCAGTACTTC	CASSHQGAGPPYEQYF